One sample yielded the 31 T cell receptor beta chains listed below, sequenced in a study of radiotherapy plus CTLA-4 blockade in lung cancer. The method was immunoSEQ multiplex PCR; TCRdb's version includes in-frame clones alone and lacks a portion of them. The sample lists some 74,000 clones; around 73% were seen once. The material was peripheral blood, obtained from a patient treated with radiotherapy plus ipilimumab. The receptors originated from a human donor with non-small cell lung cancer who had a complete response to radiotherapy plus ipilimumab.

This sequence joins TRBV2 and TRBJ1-1; no clear D. The CDR3 runs to 11 residues. CDR1 and CDR2 from the germline V gene are SNHLY and FYNNEI. V was pared by 8 bases and J by 3 bases, with 7 bases between. In DNA form, the CDR3 reads TGTGCCAGCTTGGTTTACACTGAAGCTTTCTTT. Translated: CASLVYTEAFF. The entire variable domain, with the rest obtained from reference TRBV2 and TRBJ1-1, is as follows: EPEVTQTPSHQVTQMGQEVILRCVPISNHLYFYWYRQILGQKVEFLVSFYNNEISEKSEIFDDQFSVERPDGSNFTLKIRSTKLEDSAMYFCASLVYTEAFFGQGTRLTVV.

The V call is TRBV7-9, the J call TRBJ2-7, with 12 bases aligning to TRBD2. Per the germline V gene, CDR1 is SEHNR and CDR2 is FQNEAQ (reference sequence). The CDR3 has 17 amino acids. The junction had 11 bases not matched to a gene; V was cut back by 5 bases and J by 3 bases. The CDR3 DNA follows: TGTGCCAGCAGCAGCTCTAGCGGGAGGGCCGGCTTCTACGAGCAGTACGTC. This encodes CASSSSSGRAGFYEQYV.

The gene calls are TRBV7-2 and TRBJ2-1; TRBD2 matches at 8 bases. Germline V CDR1 and CDR2: SGHTA, FQGNSA. J gave up 4 bases and V 5 bases, and 7 bases lay outside the gene matches. The CDR3 sequence is 15 residues long. The CDR3 sequence is CASSPTSGTYNEQFF. For the CDR3, the DNA is TGTGCCAGCAGCCCCACTAGCGGAACATACAATGAGCAGTTCTTC. Based on the CDR3 plus reference TRBV7-2 and TRBJ2-1, the full variable domain is GAGVSQSPSNKVTEKGKDVELRCDPISGHTALYWYRQSLGQGLEFLIYFQGNSAPDKSGLPSDRFSAERTGGSVSTLTIQRTQQEDSAVYLCASSPTSGTYNEQFFGPGTRLTVL.

The chain couples TRBV6-1 to TRBJ2-7; weak D call: TRBD2 (5 bases). Germline V gives CDR1 MNHNS, CDR2 SASEGT. This CDR3 is 13 amino acids long. The ends were cut back, 11 bases at V and 7 bases at J, with 21 bases in the middle. CDR3 sequence: CAAAIDPTGEQYV. In DNA form, the CDR3 reads TGTGCCGCGGCCATTGACCCTACGGGGGAGCAGTACGTC.

The chain recombines TRBV6-5 with TRBJ2-5; D uncertain. Trimming pared 5 bases from V and 1 base from J, leaving 5 bases between. This CDR3 region has 12 residues. From germline, CDR1 is MNHEY and CDR2 SVGAGI. The CDR3 spells CASSPFQETQYF. In nucleotides, the CDR3 is TGTGCCAGCAGTCCCTTCCAAGAGACCCAGTACTTC.

The chain joins TRBV10-2 to TRBJ2-2; 7 nucleotides match TRBD2. The J segment lost 5 bases and the V segment lost 8 bases, leaving 8 bases of the junction unmatched. The CDR3 runs 14 residues. In germline, CDR1 is WSHSY, CDR2 SAAADI. The CDR3 nucleotides are TGCGCCAGCTCGTCGCAGGGAGGGACCGGGGAGCTGTTTTTT. Its translation is CASSSQGGTGELFF.

This clone appeared once. The chain links TRBV5-6 to TRBJ1-6; D gene ambiguous. Germline V gene sequence: CDR1 SGHDT, CDR2 YYEEEE. V lost 2 bases, J lost 10 bases, and 22 bases lay in between. The CDR3 sequence is 17 residues long. CDR3 protein: CASSFLGESGLKSPLHF. The CDR3 DNA reads as TGTGCCAGCAGCTTCCTCGGTGAATCGGGATTAAAGTCACCCCTCCACTTT.

The chain couples TRBV19 to TRBJ1-5; 8 bases match TRBD1. Looked up from germline, CDR1 is LNHDA and CDR2 is SQIVND (reference sequence). The V segment lost 4 bases and the J segment 9 bases; nucleotides outside the gene matches: 11. The CDR3 extends over 15 amino acids. The CDR3 nucleotides read TGTGCCAGTAGTAGGATTGACAGGGGCTCAGGGCCCCAGCATTTT. This encodes CASSRIDRGSGPQHF. Supplemented by reference TRBV19 and TRBJ1-5, the full variable domain reads DGGITQSPKYLFRKEGQNVTLSCEQNLNHDAMYWYRQDPGQGLRLIYYSQIVNDFQKGDIAEGYSVSREKKESFPLTVTSAQKNPTAFYLCASSRIDRGSGPQHFGDGTRLSIL.

The rearrangement joins TRBV11-2 to TRBJ2-7; tentatively, D is TRBD1 (5 bases). The V end lost 3 bases, the J end lost 2 bases, and 11 bases lay between the germline ends. This CDR3 contains 14 residues. CDR1 SGHAT and CDR2 FQNNGV come from the germline V gene. CDR3 nucleotide sequence: TGTGCCAGCAGCTTCCAGGGTCGAGCCTACGAGCAGTACTTC. Amino acid sequence: CASSFQGRAYEQYF. The whole variable domain, remainder taken from reference TRBV11-2 and TRBJ2-7, is EAGVAQSPRYKIIEKRQSVAFWCNPISGHATLYWYQQILGQGPKLLIQFQNNGVVDDSQLPKDRFSAERLKGVDSTLKIQPAKLEDSAVYLCASSFQGRAYEQYFGPGTRLTVT.

This chain connects TRBV21-1 to TRBJ2-1; the DNA was not compared with TRBD2, the D call given in the table. TRBV21-1 is annotated as a pseudogene. The CDR3 totals 14 residues. The CDR3 region is CASALRFVYNEQFF. CDR3 sequence (DNA): TGTGCCAGCGCACTACGATTCGTCTACAATGAGCAGTTCTTC.

The genes are TRBV5-6 and TRBJ1-1; possibly TRBD1 for D (6 bases). Trimming shortened V by 1 base and J by 2 bases, and 9 bases separated the two germline ends. Germline CDR1 is SGHDT and CDR2 is YYEEEE. The CDR3 is 14 residues long. Here the CDR3 DNA reads TGTGCCAGCAGCTTGACAGGGTTCAACACTGAAGCTTTCTTT. Its translation is CASSLTGFNTEAFF.

The chain has TRBV5-1 and TRBJ2-5; the match to TRBD1 covers 10 bases. The germline gives CDR1 SGHRS, CDR2 YFSETQ. The CDR3 is 16 amino acids. V lost 2 bases, J lost 3 bases, and 7 bases stayed unmatched. The chain's CDR3 is CASSFSDRGREETQYF. CDR3 DNA: TGCGCCAGCAGCTTTAGCGACAGGGGGCGGGAAGAGACCCAGTACTTC.

This clone has just a few counts. The J gene is TRBJ2-7, the V gene TRBV6-1; D is perhaps TRBD1 (6 bases). The germline gives CDR1 MNHNS, CDR2 SASEGT. V lost 2 bases to trimming and J lost 3 bases, with 14 bases between them. The CDR3 loop spans 15 amino acids. The CDR3 spells CASSETGTINYEQYF. The CDR3 DNA sequence: TGTGCCAGCAGTGAAACCGGGACAATAAACTACGAGCAGTACTTC.

This chain joins TRBV6-6 and TRBJ2-1; 10 nucleotides align to TRBD2. The length of the CDR3 is 16 residues. V was clipped by 6 bases and J by 2 bases; unmatched bases: 7. The V gene's germline CDR1 is MNHNY and CDR2 SVGAGI (reference sequence). CDR3 residues: CASRNLAGEPYNEQFF. The CDR3 DNA follows: TGTGCCAGCAGAAATCTAGCGGGGGAACCCTACAATGAGCAGTTCTTC.

The rearrangement links TRBV5-8 to TRBJ1-2; 7 bases are shared with TRBD1. V trimming: 0 bases; J trimming: 3 bases; junction bases outside the gene matches: 5. Germline CDR1 and CDR2: SGHTS and YDEGEE. The CDR3 totals 15 residues. CDR3 residues: CASSLAGDSYYGYTF. CDR3 nucleotide sequence: TGTGCCAGCAGCTTGGCCGGGGACAGCTACTATGGCTACACCTTC.

V usage is TRBV10-3 and J usage is TRBJ2-2; D assignment may be TRBD1 or TRBD2 (6 bases each). This CDR3 region has 17 residues. With 4 bases removed from V and 3 bases from J, the gap between germline ends came to 18 bases. Germline assignment: CDR1 ENHRY and CDR2 SYGVKD. The CDR3 sequence is CAISGRGHPIDTGELFF. The CDR3 DNA sequence: TGTGCCATCAGTGGGAGGGGACACCCCATAGACACCGGGGAGCTGTTTTTT.

The V and J genes are TRBV6-5 and TRBJ1-1; no definite D call. Germline V gene lookup returns CDR1 MNHEY and CDR2 SVGAGI. V lost 0 bases and J lost 1, with 12 bases in between. The CDR3 length is 16 residues. Here the CDR3 DNA reads TGTGCCAGCAGTTACTCGTCCATTAGGAAGAACACTGAAGCTTTCTTT. Residues: CASSYSSIRKNTEAFF.

The chain recombines TRBV10-2 with TRBJ1-1; perhaps TRBD1 as D (5 bases). The V and J ends lost 6 bases and 10 bases respectively, with 15 bases between them. The length of the CDR3 is 12 residues. Germline lookup yields CDR1 WSHSY and CDR2 SAAADI. CDR3 sequence: CASSTGGSLAFF. CDR3 bases: TGCGCCAGCAGCACTGGGGGAAGTCTAGCTTTCTTT.

This clone appeared once. The chain has TRBV30 and TRBJ1-2, with D hard to call. CDR3 length: 12 amino acids. The V gene's germline CDR1 is GTSNPN and CDR2 SVGIG (reference sequence). V was pared by 2 bases and J by 7 bases, with 11 bases between. CDR3: CAWSLQMGGYTF. CDR3 coding DNA: TGTGCCTGGAGTCTACAAATGGGTGGCTACACCTTC.

The chain has TRBV9 and TRBJ2-1; D is perhaps TRBD2 (6 bases). Trimming removed 4 bases from V and 6 bases from J, with 17 bases in between. This CDR3 has 15 residues. Germline lookup yields CDR1 SGDLS and CDR2 YYNGEE. The CDR3 DNA sequence: TGTGCCAGCAGCCCTATGGGTGCGGGGAGCAATGAGCAGTTCTTC. As protein: CASSPMGAGSNEQFF.

V and J are TRBV19 and TRBJ2-1; D ambiguous. The CDR3 covers 13 residues. V lost 9 bases and J lost 8, with 17 bases in between. Per germline, CDR1 LNHDA and CDR2 SQIVND (reference sequence). The CDR3 region is CASKPPGLYEQFF. CDR3 bases: TGTGCCAGCAAGCCCCCGGGTCTCTATGAGCAGTTCTTC.

The chain couples TRBV18 to TRBJ2-3; D remains ambiguous. The CDR3 is made up of 15 amino acids. Per the germline V gene, CDR1 is KGHSH and CDR2 is LQKENI. Trimming cost V 5 bases and J 3 bases, with 15 bases left between them. The CDR3 bases are TGTGCCAGCTCATCGTCAGAACAGCCTACAGATACGCAGTATTTT. Translation: CASSSSEQPTDTQYF.

The CDR3: CASSPPGLSYNEQFF. Here the CDR3 DNA reads TGTGCCAGCTCACCACCGGGCCTTAGTTACAATGAGCAGTTCTTC. The chain carries TRBV18 and TRBJ2-1; D not certain. The CDR3 runs 15 residues. In germline, CDR1 is KGHSH, CDR2 LQKENI. V shed 0 bases and J shed 4 bases, with 10 bases lying between them.

V is TRBV19 and J is TRBJ2-7, with a possible D match to TRBD1 (5 bases). CDR3 length equals 13 residues. V lost 1 base and J lost 3, with 7 bases in between. Per germline, CDR1 LNHDA and CDR2 SQIVND (reference sequence). CDR3 residues: CASSIAGNYEQYF. CDR3 bases: TGTGCCAGTAGTATAGCAGGGAACTACGAGCAGTACTTC.

This chain uses TRBV6-5 with TRBJ2-1; 12 nucleotides match TRBD2. The V gene end was trimmed by 6 bases and the J gene end by 7 bases; junction bases not matched to a gene: 7. The germline CDR1 and CDR2 sequences are MNHEY and SVGAGI. The CDR3 is 15 residues long. This CDR3 reads CASSLGLAGSNEQFF. The CDR3 nucleotides are TGTGCCAGCAGCCTCGGACTAGCGGGAAGTAATGAGCAGTTCTTC.

This clone occurred a few times. The V and J genes are TRBV7-9 and TRBJ2-1; a weak D match, TRBD2 (6 bases). Germline CDR1 is SEHNR and CDR2 is FQNEAQ (reference sequence). The CDR3 contains 15 residues. The V and J ends lost 3 bases and 0 bases respectively, with 9 bases between them. The CDR3: CASSLDGSSYNEQFF. CDR3 bases: TGTGCCAGCAGCTTGGACGGGAGCTCCTACAATGAGCAGTTCTTC.

The V call is TRBV6-1, the J call TRBJ1-6, with no clear D. CDR1 and CDR2 from the germline V gene are MNHNS and SASEGT. V lost 2 bases, J lost 9 bases, and 26 bases lay in between. This CDR3 has 19 amino acids. The chain's CDR3 is CASSEFRAGLVATSSPLHF. CDR3 in DNA: TGTGCCAGCAGTGAATTTAGGGCCGGGCTCGTCGCGACGTCTTCACCCCTCCACTTT.

A single count supports this clone. The chain joins TRBV7-9 to TRBJ2-1, with D possibly matching TRBD2 (5 bases). Germline-derived CDR1 and CDR2 are SEHNR and FQNEAQ (reference sequence). This CDR3 spans 16 amino acids. Trimming left V 5 bases short and J 8 bases short, with 22 bases between. The CDR3 coding sequence is TGTGCCAGCAGCCTGAGGGTGGGCGGCTTCATCGATGAGCAGTTCTTC. Translated, it gives CASSLRVGGFIDEQFF.

The chain recombines TRBV4-1 with TRBJ2-2, with TRBD2 as a possible D gene (5 bases). Germline CDR1 is MGHRA and CDR2 is YSYEKL. This CDR3 contains 17 residues. V lost 0 bases, J lost 1 base, and 12 bases lay in between. CDR3 sequence reads: CASSQDHWRVNTGELFF. As DNA, the CDR3 is TGCGCCAGCAGCCAAGATCATTGGCGGGTGAACACCGGGGAGCTGTTTTTT.

The V and J genes are TRBV5-5 and TRBJ1-2, with TRBD1 identical over 12 bases. The CDR3 loop spans 16 amino acids. Germline trimming cut 0 bases from V and 5 bases from J; bases unmatched to any gene: 5. Germline lookup yields CDR1 SGHKS and CDR2 YYEKEE (reference sequence). The CDR3 DNA follows: TGTGCCAGCAGCTTGGCTGGGACAGGGGGCCGGTATGGCTACACCTTC. It translates to CASSLAGTGGRYGYTF.

The J gene is TRBJ2-2, the V gene TRBV7-6; no reliable D call. CDR3 length: 11 amino acids. Germline loops: CDR1 SGHVS, CDR2 FNYEAQ. V was trimmed by 0 bases and J by 7 bases, leaving 0 bases between them. The CDR3 spells CASSLAGELFF. Here the CDR3 DNA reads TGTGCCAGCAGCTTAGCCGGGGAGCTGTTTTTT.